The T cell receptor (beta chain) under discussion was sequenced for a study of OX40 agonist ivuxolimab in advanced cancers. A note on the overall study: The costimulatory receptor OX40 (CD134) was targeted by ivuxolimab, a fully human IgG2 agonistic monoclonal antibody. Intravenous ivuxolimab was administered to patients every 2 weeks at six dose levels: 0.01, 0.1, 0.3, 1.5, 3 and 10 mg/kg. Of the approximately 50 patients in dose escalation, 19 had hepatocellular carcinoma, roughly 15 had melanoma, 9 had renal cell carcinoma and 9 had head and neck cancer. A male proportion of around 81% and a mean age of roughly 58 years, ranging from roughly 20 to 80, were recorded for the dose-escalation cohort. Prior anti-PD-1, anti-PD-L1 or anti-CTLA-4 therapy was permitted, and checkpoint inhibitors had been received by around 39% of dose-escalation patients. Partial responses were achieved by three dose-escalation patients, of whom one had hepatocellular carcinoma and two had cutaneous melanoma. The purpose of peripheral TCRbeta sequencing was to test whether ivuxolimab changed TCR sequence diversity and led to clonal T-cell expansion. The monotherapy dose-escalation portion (N of about 52 patients) of the phase I ivuxolimab trial is reported in the paper.

Points the paper makes about the study in general: On average, CD8+ T cells showed more expanded clones than CD4+ T cells after ivuxolimab. The antigen specificity of the clonally expanded peripheral T cells was not determined. Low levels of normalized T-cell clonal expansion were also seen in some patients who did not respond. Clonal expansion of both CD4+ and CD8+ blood T cells was observed from baseline to week 6 at doses 0.1 to 3.0 mg/kg. In the 0.1-3.0 mg/kg groups, partial responders had among the lowest normalized peripheral clonal expansion, particularly in CD8+ T cells.

The trial excluded patients who had a history of autoimmune disease or who were on systemic immunosuppression. Peripheral blood for TCR sequencing was collected from all dose cohorts at baseline, on cycle 4 day 1, and on cycle 7 day 1. Samples came from an open-label, multicenter, first-in-human phase I dose-escalation trial of ivuxolimab. Adults with locally advanced or metastatic melanoma, renal cell, hepatocellular, or head and neck squamous cell carcinoma were enrolled in the trial. Before TCR sequencing, CD4+ and CD8+ T cells were separately sorted from peripheral blood. Comment on this clone: There is no known antigen for this receptor. One base away there is no much larger clone; base qualities are not given.

The CDR3 covers 15 residues, taking in both the cysteine and the phenylalanine. The entry retains the CDR3 DNA only, 45 bases that are in frame from base 1. For CDR1 and CDR2, the germline V gene lists SGHTA and FQGNSA. Trimming takes 5 bases off V and 3 bases off J; junction bases not matched to a gene: 4. Genomic DNA was extracted from sorted cells for sequencing of the TCRbeta CDR3 region. The immunoSEQ Assay was used for sequencing of TCRbeta CDR3 regions. TCRdb mirrors the immuneACCESS table, restricted to in-frame sequences. Some clones are absent from its copies; in checked studies, under half trace to an unresolved V gene, and the reason for the others is unknown. The sample table shows tens of thousands of clones, and around 86% are seen once. Approximately 3.1% of the sample belongs to the ten largest clones.

The sequence is built from TRBV7-2 and TRBJ2-1; TRBD2 agrees with 10 junctional bases. The specimen comprised CD4+ or CD8+ T cells sorted from blood, sampled in a trial of the OX40 agonist ivuxolimab. This sequence originates from an adult with an advanced solid tumor such as melanoma, head and neck, liver or kidney cancer. The CDR3 reads CASSRTSGNYNEQFF. The nucleotide sequence is given as TGTGCCAGCAGCAGGACTAGCGGAAACTACAATGAGCAGTTCTTC.